These 10 T cell receptor beta chains were all obtained from the same sample, sequenced in a study of cytomegalovirus exposure and HLA in healthy donors. Primers: 60 Vbeta forward and 13 Jbeta reverse. Sequenced by immunoSEQ multiplex PCR; TCRdb stores in-frame clones only, minus some. The sample contains approximately 150,000 clones, approximately 82% of which appear only once. The sequenced material came from PBMCs. The source is a male donor in good health and CMV-seronegative.

The rearrangement joins TRBV6-1 to TRBJ2-7; TRBD2 agrees at 8 bases. The CDR3 is made up of 15 amino acids. Germline V gene lookup returns CDR1 MNHNS and CDR2 SASEGT. The trim removed 4 bases at V and 4 bases at J, leaving 9 bases unmatched. Here the CDR3 DNA reads TGTGCCAGCAGTGGCCCCGGGGCGGGAGGATACGAGCAGTACTTC. Translating gives CASSGPGAGGYEQYF.

This clone was recorded once. The chain uses TRBV5-1 and TRBJ2-2; 9 nucleotides agree with TRBD1. There are 15 residues in the CDR3. With V trimmed by 1 base and J by 2 bases, 0 bases remained unmatched. Germline V lookup: CDR1 SGHRS, CDR2 YFSETQ. DNA of the CDR3: TGCGCCAGCAGCTTGACAGGGGGCAACACCGGGGAGCTGTTTTTT. This codes for CASSLTGGNTGELFF.

The V gene is TRBV6-1, the J gene TRBJ2-7, with 11 nucleotides matching TRBD1. V shed 3 bases and J 2 bases; nucleotides not matched to a gene: 3. This CDR3 comprises 15 residues. The V gene's germline CDR1 is MNHNS and CDR2 SASEGT. The CDR3 loop is CASSEEGQGAYEQYF. In DNA, the CDR3 is TGTGCCAGCAGTGAGGAGGGACAGGGGGCCTACGAGCAGTACTTC.

The rearrangement links TRBV5-1 to TRBJ1-6, with D perhaps matching TRBD1 (5 bases). Germline values: CDR1 SGHRS, CDR2 YFSETQ. The length of the CDR3 is 18 residues. Trimming removed 0 bases from V and 9 bases from J, with 22 bases in between. The CDR3 nucleotides read TGCGCCAGCAGCTTGGAGGCAGGGTGGGAATTACCTGGTTCACCCCTCCACTTT. Its translation is CASSLEAGWELPGSPLHF.

The chain is built from TRBV11-2 and TRBJ2-7; D is ambiguous. Germline CDR1 and CDR2: SGHAT and FQNNGV. Trimming took 5 bases from V and 7 from J, leaving 15 bases between them. This CDR3 is built from 13 residues. CDR3 sequence (DNA): TGTGCCAGCAGCCCACAGAGAAAGGTTGAGCAGTACTTC. It translates to CASSPQRKVEQYF.

This chain connects TRBV6-5 to TRBJ1-1; D might be TRBD1 (6 bases). From germline, CDR1 is MNHEY and CDR2 SVGAGI. This CDR3 comprises 16 residues. Deletions cut 1 base from V and 5 bases from J, with 17 bases between. As DNA, the CDR3 is TGTGCCAGCAGTTACTATACCGGACAAGGGGGAACTGAAGCTTTCTTT. Amino acids: CASSYYTGQGGTEAFF.

This chain links TRBV15 with TRBJ1-5, with TRBD1 as a possible D gene (6 bases). Germline lookup yields CDR1 LNHNV and CDR2 YYDKDF (reference sequence). V lost 1 base to trimming and J lost 4 bases, with 8 bases between them. There are 14 residues in the CDR3. The CDR3 nucleotides read TGTGCCACCAGCAGAGTGGACAGAAATCAGCCCCAGCATTTT. This gives the protein CATSRVDRNQPQHF.

This clone was seen ten or more times. The gene calls are TRBV7-3 and TRBJ2-7, with a possible D match to TRBD2 (5 bases). Per the germline V gene, CDR1 is SGHTA and CDR2 is FQGTGA. CDR3 length: 12 amino acids. The V and J ends lost 5 bases and 7 bases respectively, with 12 bases between them. The CDR3 DNA reads as TGTGCCAGCAGCCACGGCACGGGAGAGCAGTACTTC. Translating gives CASSHGTGEQYF.

The chain has TRBV11-2 and TRBJ1-4; tentative D call: TRBD1 (6 bases). CDR3 size: 16 residues. Germline values: CDR1 SGHAT, CDR2 FQNNGV. Trimming left V 2 bases short and J 7 bases short, with 17 bases between. As DNA, the CDR3 is TGTGCCAGCAGCTTATTAGGGGGGGGCGCGGGTGAAAAACTGTTTTTT. As protein: CASSLLGGGAGEKLFF.

This chain links TRBV5-1 with TRBJ1-5; D is possibly TRBD1 (5 bases). This CDR3 is built from 14 residues. Per the germline V gene, CDR1 is SGHRS and CDR2 is YFSETQ. Between the trimmed V and J ends, which lost 4 bases and 4 bases, there was a span of 12 bases. The CDR3 nucleotides are TGCGCCAGCAGCATGGGGACTCAAAATCAGCCCCAGCATTTT. This encodes CASSMGTQNQPQHF. Full variable domain (outside the CDR3, taken from reference TRBV5-1 and TRBJ1-5): KAGVTQTPRYLIKTRGQQVTLSCSPISGHRSVSWYQQTPGQGLQFLFEYFSETQRNKGNFPGRFSGRQFSNSRSEMNVSTLELGDSALYLCASSMGTQNQPQHFGDGTRLSIL.